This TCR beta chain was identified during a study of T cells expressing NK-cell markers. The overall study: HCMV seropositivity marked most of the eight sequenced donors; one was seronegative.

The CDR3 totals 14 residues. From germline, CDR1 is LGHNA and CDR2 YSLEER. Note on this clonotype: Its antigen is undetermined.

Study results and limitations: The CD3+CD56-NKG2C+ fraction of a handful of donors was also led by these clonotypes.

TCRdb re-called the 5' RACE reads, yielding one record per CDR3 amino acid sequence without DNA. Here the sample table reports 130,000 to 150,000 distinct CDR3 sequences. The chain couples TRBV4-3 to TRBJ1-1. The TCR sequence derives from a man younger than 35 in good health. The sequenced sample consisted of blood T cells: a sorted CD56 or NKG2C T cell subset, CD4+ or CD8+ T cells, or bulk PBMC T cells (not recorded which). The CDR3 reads CASSPKGGGSEAFF.